This T cell receptor beta chain was observed in a study of T cells after yellow fever vaccination. TCRdb re-called the 5' RACE reads with MiXCR, one entry per CDR3 protein. The sample yields about 300,000 distinct CDR3 sequences, 3% to 4.5% seen once. This clonotype appeared a few times. The source was PBMCs, collected 5 days after the yellow fever booster vaccination. The receptor comes from a man younger than 35 who received the YFV17D yellow fever vaccine.

The CDR3 DNA sequence: TGTGCCAGCAGTCCCACCCGGCTAGCGGGGGGGCCAACAGATACGCAGTATTTT. It translates to CASSPTRLAGGPTDTQYF. This sequence joins TRBV27 and TRBJ2-3, with 12 nucleotides matching TRBD2. The germline V gene has CDR1 MNHEY and CDR2 SMNVEV (reference sequence). The CDR3 is made up of 18 amino acids. J was trimmed by 3 bases and V by 5 bases; bases with no gene match: 12.